This is a list of T cell receptor beta chains from one sample in a study of cytomegalovirus exposure and HLA in healthy donors. The protocol was immunoSEQ multiplex PCR, while the TCRdb copy is restricted to in-frame clones and leaves out a portion. The profile shows under 200,000 clones, about 86% of them singletons. Specimen: PBMCs. These receptors came from a woman in her thirties in good health and CMV-seronegative. The CDR3 runs from the conserved cysteine through the conserved F or W. The order of the fields is V gene, clone size, D gene, J gene, CDR3 protein, CDR3 DNA. The D gene is left open where the match is weak. Where a row states a size, it is once, few, many or the class of an expanded clone; other rows omit it.

v_gene: TRBV7-2; abundance: -; d_gene: -; j_gene: TRBJ1-1; CDR3aa: CASSSPGRDTEAFF; CDR3nt: TGTGCCAGCAGCTCCCCGGGACGGGACACTGAAGCTTTCTTT
v_gene: TRBV4-1; abundance: -; d_gene: TRBD1; j_gene: TRBJ1-1; CDR3aa: CASSQDLTGAATEAFF; CDR3nt: TGCGCCAGCAGCCAAGATCTGACAGGGGCGGCCACTGAAGCTTTCTTT
v_gene: TRBV27; abundance: -; d_gene: -; j_gene: TRBJ2-7; CDR3aa: CASRGGGGGVEQYF; CDR3nt: TGTGCCAGCAGGGGGGGCGGTGGGGGTGTCGAGCAGTACTTC
v_gene: TRBV7-2; abundance: -; d_gene: -; j_gene: TRBJ2-7; CDR3aa: CASSLIGTENYEQYF; CDR3nt: TGTGCCAGCAGCTTGATCGGGACGGAGAACTACGAGCAGTACTTC
v_gene: TRBV6-6; abundance: -; d_gene: -; j_gene: TRBJ1-1; CDR3aa: CASTGWANTEAFF; CDR3nt: TGTGCCAGCACGGGTTGGGCGAACACTGAAGCTTTCTTT
v_gene: TRBV4-2; abundance: -; d_gene: TRBD1; j_gene: TRBJ2-7; CDR3aa: CASSQPDRGSYEQYF; CDR3nt: TGTGCCAGCAGCCAACCAGACAGGGGATCCTACGAGCAGTACTTC
v_gene: TRBV20-1; abundance: -; d_gene: -; j_gene: TRBJ1-1; CDR3aa: CSARDRGEAFF; CDR3nt: TGCAGTGCTAGAGATCGGGGGGAAGCTTTCTTT
v_gene: TRBV6-1; abundance: few; d_gene: TRBD1; j_gene: TRBJ1-5; CDR3aa: CASSPGTASNQPQHF; CDR3nt: TGTGCCAGCAGCCCAGGGACAGCTTCTAATCAGCCCCAGCATTTT
v_gene: TRBV10-1; abundance: once; d_gene: TRBD2; j_gene: TRBJ2-5; CDR3aa: CASSESRECCETQYF; CDR3nt: TGCGCCAGCAGTGAGTCGCGGGAGTGTTGCGAGACCCAGTACTTC
v_gene: TRBV27; abundance: few; d_gene: TRBD1; j_gene: TRBJ1-2; CDR3aa: CASSQGAGYGYTF; CDR3nt: TGTGCCAGCTCACAGGGGGCTGGCTATGGCTACACCTTC
v_gene: TRBV5-6; abundance: -; d_gene: -; j_gene: TRBJ2-2; CDR3aa: CASNPPTGIGTGELFF; CDR3nt: TGTGCCAGCAACCCCCCTACAGGGATAGGGACCGGGGAGCTGTTTTTT
v_gene: TRBV27; abundance: -; d_gene: -; j_gene: TRBJ2-7; CDR3aa: CASSSSSYEQYF; CDR3nt: TGTGCCAGCAGTTCGTCTAGCTACGAGCAGTACTTC
v_gene: TRBV4-2; abundance: once; d_gene: -; j_gene: TRBJ1-1; CDR3aa: CASSRDGTTEAFF; CDR3nt: TGTGCCAGCAGCCGCGACGGGACCACTGAAGCTTTCTTT
v_gene: TRBV30; abundance: -; d_gene: -; j_gene: TRBJ2-7; CDR3aa: CAWKGRNSYEQYF; CDR3nt: TGTGCCTGGAAGGGCAGGAACTCCTACGAGCAGTACTTC
v_gene: TRBV28; abundance: -; d_gene: TRBD2; j_gene: TRBJ2-7; CDR3aa: CASDSGSYEQYF; CDR3nt: TGTGCCAGCGATAGCGGGTCCTACGAGCAGTACTTC
v_gene: TRBV19; abundance: -; d_gene: -; j_gene: TRBJ1-5; CDR3aa: CASSNPADQPQHF; CDR3nt: TGTGCCAGTAGTAATCCGGCTGATCAGCCCCAGCATTTT
v_gene: TRBV7-8; abundance: -; d_gene: TRBD1; j_gene: TRBJ1-2; CDR3aa: CASSLPPGDRIYGYTF; CDR3nt: TGTGCCAGCAGCTTGCCCCCTGGGGACAGAATTTATGGCTACACCTTC
v_gene: TRBV7-9; abundance: once; d_gene: -; j_gene: TRBJ2-7; CDR3aa: CASSFSGISYEQYF; CDR3nt: TGTGCCAGCAGCTTTAGCGGCATATCCTACGAGCAGTACTTC
v_gene: TRBV28; abundance: once; d_gene: -; j_gene: TRBJ1-2; CDR3aa: CASSLFQGFYGYTF; CDR3nt: TGTGCCAGCAGTTTATTTCAAGGGTTTTATGGCTACACCTTC
v_gene: TRBV28; abundance: -; d_gene: -; j_gene: TRBJ2-7; CDR3aa: CASSLSGDLGEQYF; CDR3nt: TGTGCCAGCAGTTTATCGGGGGACCTTGGGGAGCAGTACTTC
v_gene: TRBV19; abundance: once; d_gene: TRBD1; j_gene: TRBJ1-2; CDR3aa: CASSIGRDSINGYTF; CDR3nt: TGTGCCAGTAGTATAGGTCGGGACAGTATTAATGGCTACACCTTC
v_gene: TRBV6-5; abundance: once; d_gene: TRBD2; j_gene: TRBJ2-3; CDR3aa: CASSQVAGGSDTQYF; CDR3nt: TGTGCCAGCAGCCAAGTAGCGGGGGGGTCAGATACGCAGTATTTT
v_gene: TRBV29-1; abundance: -; d_gene: -; j_gene: TRBJ1-5; CDR3aa: CSVDWREPHQPQHF; CDR3nt: TGCAGCGTTGATTGGAGGGAGCCCCATCAGCCCCAGCATTTT
v_gene: TRBV29-1; abundance: -; d_gene: -; j_gene: TRBJ2-7; CDR3aa: CSVTTPGRYYEQYF; CDR3nt: TGCAGCGTTACGACCCCGGGACGGTATTACGAGCAGTACTTC
v_gene: TRBV5-6; abundance: -; d_gene: -; j_gene: TRBJ2-2; CDR3aa: CASTPAGRSGELFF; CDR3nt: TGTGCCAGCACCCCGGCGGGGAGGTCTGGGGAGCTGTTTTTT
v_gene: TRBV7-8; abundance: -; d_gene: -; j_gene: TRBJ2-4; CDR3aa: CASSLVGGANMNIQYF; CDR3nt: TGTGCCAGCAGCTTAGTAGGTGGGGCGAATATGAACATTCAGTACTTC
v_gene: TRBV5-1; abundance: -; d_gene: -; j_gene: TRBJ2-7; CDR3aa: CASSLTGPGNEQYF; CDR3nt: TGCGCCAGCAGCTTGACAGGGCCAGGGAACGAGCAGTACTTC
v_gene: TRBV19; abundance: -; d_gene: TRBD1; j_gene: TRBJ1-4; CDR3aa: CASSETGGLNEKLFF; CDR3nt: TGTGCCAGTAGTGAAACAGGGGGCTTAAATGAAAAACTGTTTTTT
v_gene: TRBV5-1; abundance: -; d_gene: TRBD2; j_gene: TRBJ2-5; CDR3aa: CASSGLAGGPETQYF; CDR3nt: TGCGCCAGCAGCGGGCTAGCGGGGGGGCCGGAGACCCAGTACTTC
v_gene: TRBV6-4; abundance: -; d_gene: -; j_gene: TRBJ1-2; CDR3aa: CASSYAETGSASYTF; CDR3nt: TGTGCCAGCAGTTACGCCGAAACAGGGTCGGCAAGCTACACCTTC
v_gene: TRBV7-9; abundance: few; d_gene: -; j_gene: TRBJ1-5; CDR3aa: CASSLGNQPQHF; CDR3nt: TGTGCCAGCAGCTTGGGTAATCAGCCCCAGCATTTT
v_gene: TRBV11-3; abundance: -; d_gene: -; j_gene: TRBJ2-2; CDR3aa: CASSLSSGANTGELFF; CDR3nt: TGTGCCAGCAGCTTATCGTCAGGGGCGAACACCGGGGAGCTGTTTTTT
v_gene: TRBV9; abundance: few; d_gene: TRBD2; j_gene: TRBJ2-7; CDR3aa: CASSVGTSATYEQYF; CDR3nt: TGTGCCAGCAGCGTCGGGACTAGCGCCACCTACGAGCAGTACTTC
v_gene: TRBV19; abundance: -; d_gene: -; j_gene: TRBJ2-7; CDR3aa: CASSLTQGYEQYF; CDR3nt: TGTGCCAGTAGTCTGACCCAGGGGTACGAGCAGTACTTC
v_gene: TRBV5-6; abundance: -; d_gene: -; j_gene: TRBJ1-6; CDR3aa: CASRPYGGNSPLHF; CDR3nt: TGTGCCAGCAGGCCCTACGGTGGTAATTCACCCCTCCACTTT
v_gene: TRBV11-2; abundance: -; d_gene: -; j_gene: TRBJ2-1; CDR3aa: CASSLDRFWGQMSSYNEQFF; CDR3nt: TGTGCCAGCAGCTTAGATCGTTTCTGGGGCCAAATGAGCTCCTACAATGAGCAGTTCTTC
v_gene: TRBV9; abundance: -; d_gene: -; j_gene: TRBJ2-1; CDR3aa: CASSVDPDSDEQFF; CDR3nt: TGTGCCAGCAGCGTAGATCCCGATAGCGATGAGCAGTTCTTC
v_gene: TRBV30; abundance: -; d_gene: TRBD1; j_gene: TRBJ2-4; CDR3aa: CAWSGTGGSGIQYF; CDR3nt: TGTGCCTGGTCCGGGACAGGGGGCTCGGGCATTCAGTACTTC
v_gene: TRBV27; abundance: -; d_gene: -; j_gene: TRBJ1-1; CDR3aa: CASSLGRVNTEAFF; CDR3nt: TGTGCCAGCAGTTTAGGCAGGGTAAACACTGAAGCTTTCTTT